The rows below give T cell receptor beta chains drawn from one sample of a study of T cells in Graves' hyperthyroidism and ophthalmopathy. TCRdb used MiXCR to reprocess the multiplex PCR reads, holding one entry per CDR3 protein. The sample yields approximately 400,000 distinct CDR3 sequences, 15% to 20% seen once. The sequenced sample was blood. The receptors originated from a woman under 30 with Graves' hyperthyroidism. Both conserved end residues are trimmed from each CDR3. Where a row states a size, it is once, few, many or the class of an expanded clone; other rows omit it.

J gene: TRBJ1-5; clone size: many; V gene: TRBV27; CDR3 protein: ASAPGRGSFNQPQH
J gene: TRBJ2-3; clone size: many; V gene: TRBV24-1; CDR3 protein: ATSDALGGDTTDTQY
J gene: TRBJ2-3; clone size: many; V gene: TRBV11-3; CDR3 protein: ASSFGGTDTQY
J gene: TRBJ1-2; clone size: .; V gene: TRBV29-1; CDR3 protein: SVEDDWSRAYGYT
J gene: TRBJ1-1; clone size: many; V gene: TRBV28; CDR3 protein: ANKAVYMNTEAF
J gene: TRBJ1-1; clone size: few; V gene: TRBV4-1; CDR3 protein: ASSPSGAGGMNTEAF
J gene: TRBJ1-1; clone size: .; V gene: TRBV7-9; CDR3 protein: ASSLGRLNEAF
J gene: TRBJ2-2; clone size: many; V gene: TRBV24-1; CDR3 protein: ATSVPSTGELF
J gene: TRBJ1-5; clone size: many; V gene: TRBV12-3/TRBV12-4; CDR3 protein: ASNRGGNQPQH
J gene: TRBJ1-1; clone size: many; V gene: TRBV5-5; CDR3 protein: ASSLRVGAENTEAF
J gene: TRBJ2-7; clone size: many; V gene: TRBV9; CDR3 protein: ASSVGTGGNSYEQY
J gene: TRBJ2-1; clone size: .; V gene: TRBV10-3; CDR3 protein: AISSGGSSSYNEQF
J gene: TRBJ1-2; clone size: many; V gene: TRBV9; CDR3 protein: ASSAGTGLVNYGYT
J gene: TRBJ1-5; clone size: .; V gene: TRBV28; CDR3 protein: AHSGPGQGGRYSNQPQH
J gene: TRBJ1-5; clone size: many; V gene: TRBV7-2; CDR3 protein: ASSLACDTGLRLQPQH
J gene: TRBJ1-1; clone size: few; V gene: TRBV18; CDR3 protein: ASSPYGSEAF
J gene: TRBJ2-7; clone size: many; V gene: TRBV11-2; CDR3 protein: ASSFSRGGHAEQY
J gene: TRBJ2-2; clone size: many; V gene: TRBV7-6; CDR3 protein: ASSFLGAGTGELF
J gene: TRBJ2-7; clone size: many; V gene: TRBV28; CDR3 protein: ASSSPQGQSYEQY
J gene: TRBJ2-7; clone size: many; V gene: TRBV30; CDR3 protein: AWTQTYEQY
J gene: TRBJ1-1; clone size: many; V gene: TRBV5-1; CDR3 protein: ASSSAGANTEAF
J gene: TRBJ2-2; clone size: many; V gene: TRBV6-5; CDR3 protein: ASSYHRGGTGELF
J gene: TRBJ1-1; clone size: .; V gene: TRBV6-1; CDR3 protein: ASRTTGTENTEAF
J gene: TRBJ1-3; clone size: .; V gene: TRBV13; CDR3 protein: ASSRAGQSGNTIY
J gene: TRBJ2-5; clone size: many; V gene: TRBV7-2; CDR3 protein: ASSLTDRGGTQY
J gene: TRBJ1-5; clone size: few; V gene: TRBV20-1; CDR3 protein: SASPSGGNQPQH